The 21 T cell receptor beta chains given below trace back to one sample, sequenced in a study of blood T cell repertoires in COVID-19 (dated by TCRdb to 2020 to 2021). The library was made by the immunoSEQ multiplex PCR assay. The immuneACCESS repertoire file appears here via TCRdb, limited to in-frame rearrangements. These files lack a portion of the clones; in checked studies, under half of the deficit traces to unresolved V genes, and the cause of the others is not known. A total of approximately 140,000 clones appear in this sample, under 85% of them only once. The top ten hold roughly 10% of the sample. The specimen was peripheral blood. The receptors were gathered from a man aged 40-50 years with active or convalescent COVID-19.

CDR3 region: CATSSPGGPGKLFF. The CDR3 coding sequence is TGTGCCACCAGCAGCCCCGGGGGTCCGGGAAAACTGTTTTTT. V gene TRBV15 combines with J gene TRBJ1-4; a possible D gene is TRBD1 (5 bases). V was shortened by 3 bases and J by 10 bases, with 15 bases between the two germline ends. Germline CDR1 is LNHNV and CDR2 is YYDKDF (reference sequence). There are 14 residues in the CDR3.

The chain carries TRBV6-1 and TRBJ2-5; D perhaps matches TRBD2 (6 bases). Trimming stripped 3 bases from V and 4 bases from J, with 21 bases between. Germline CDR1 and CDR2: MNHNS and SASEGT. The CDR3 runs to 17 residues. The CDR3 here is CASSDRSRLGSRETQYF. CDR3 in DNA: TGTGCCAGCAGTGATAGGTCGAGACTAGGCTCGCGAGAGACCCAGTACTTC.

The chain uses TRBV12-5 and TRBJ2-3, with 8 bases lining up with TRBD1. From germline, CDR1 is LGHNT and CDR2 FRNRAP. The CDR3 spans 15 residues. J gave up 5 bases and V 2 bases, and 6 bases lay outside the gene matches. The CDR3: CASGLYRGAGDTQYF. The DNA of the CDR3 is TGTGCTAGTGGTTTGTACAGGGGGGCCGGAGATACGCAGTATTTT.

The gene calls are TRBV11-2 and TRBJ2-2; 7 bases are shared with TRBD1. This CDR3 region has 15 residues. Germline-derived CDR1 and CDR2 are SGHAT and FQNNGV. Trimming at V came to 5 bases and at J to 7 bases, leaving 10 bases not matched to a gene. The CDR3 DNA sequence: TGTGCCAGCAGCAACCGGGGACAGAAGAACGGGGAGCTGTTTTTT. Residues: CASSNRGQKNGELFF. The full variable domain, in which reference TRBV11-2 and TRBJ2-2 provide the parts outside the CDR3, is EAGVAQSPRYKIIEKRQSVAFWCNPISGHATLYWYQQILGQGPKLLIQFQNNGVVDDSQLPKDRFSAERLKGVDSTLKIQPAKLEDSAVYLCASSNRGQKNGELFFGEGSRLTVL.

The gene calls are TRBV2 and TRBJ1-3; D not certain. Germline V gene sequence: CDR1 SNHLY, CDR2 FYNNEI. This CDR3 has 16 residues. V dropped 3 bases and J dropped 9 bases, with 21 bases sitting between them. CDR3 bases: TGTGCCAGCAGTGACTTTCCCGGGCCTCAAGCGGGCACCATATATTTT. Encoded protein: CASSDFPGPQAGTIYF.

This clone was seen just once. The chain joins TRBV12-5 to TRBJ2-7; tentatively, D is TRBD2 (5 bases). V was pared by 5 bases and J by 6 bases, with 14 bases between. Germline-derived CDR1 and CDR2 are LGHNT and FRNRAP. CDR3 length: 13 residues. The CDR3 nucleotides read TGTGCTAGTGGTCCATTGACGGGAATCGAGCAGTACTTC. This gives the protein CASGPLTGIEQYF.

This clone was picked up one time. The chain carries TRBV2 and TRBJ1-4; weak D call: TRBD1 (6 bases). Germline CDR1 and CDR2: SNHLY and FYNNEI. The CDR3 runs 14 residues. Between the trimmed V and J ends, which lost 5 bases and 8 bases, there was a span of 15 bases. The CDR3 region has the DNA TGTGCCAGCAGTACCGGGACAACGGGGGAAAAACTGTTTTTT. Amino acids: CASSTGTTGEKLFF.

V is TRBV6-1 and J is TRBJ2-1; D gene unclear. CDR3 size: 15 residues. Germline-derived CDR1 and CDR2 are MNHNS and SASEGT. V dropped 2 bases and J dropped 1 base, with 9 bases sitting between them. Written as DNA, the CDR3 is TGTGCCAGCAGTGAATTATCCAGATCCTACAATGAGCAGTTCTTC. Translated: CASSELSRSYNEQFF.

The V call is TRBV12-5, the J call TRBJ2-5; 8 bases agree with TRBD2. The CDR3 covers 15 residues. After removal of 6 bases from V and 5 bases from J, the junction contained 11 bases not matched to a gene. CDR1 and CDR2 (germline): LGHNT, FRNRAP. The CDR3 DNA reads as TGTGCTAGTGGACCGCCCGGGACTAGTTACGAGACCCAGTACTTC. Translated, it gives CASGPPGTSYETQYF.

V gene TRBV7-9 combines with J gene TRBJ1-2; a weak D match, TRBD1 (5 bases). The germline V gene has CDR1 SEHNR and CDR2 FQNEAQ (reference sequence). The germline V and J ends were trimmed by 5 bases and 8 bases, with 12 bases remaining between them. This CDR3 is built from 12 residues. The CDR3 DNA is TGTGCCAGCAGCAAAAGGGGAGGCGGCTACACCTTC. Translating it yields CASSKRGGGYTF.

The table lists this clone with a few counts. The rearrangement uses TRBV18 and TRBJ2-5; 8 nucleotides match TRBD1. The CDR3 has 12 amino acids. Germline CDR1 and CDR2: KGHSH and LQKENI. V lost 7 bases, J lost 4 bases, and 2 bases stayed unmatched. In DNA, the CDR3 is TGTGCCAGCTTTGGACAGGGAGAGACCCAGTACTTC. The encoded protein is CASFGQGETQYF.

The sample holds a few counts of this clone. The gene calls are TRBV10-3 and TRBJ2-5; TRBD1 aligns across 12 bases. This CDR3 spans 17 amino acids. CDR1 and CDR2 from the germline V gene are ENHRY and SYGVKD. The V gene end was trimmed by 2 bases and the J gene end by 3 bases; junction bases not matched to a gene: 7. The CDR3 nucleotides read TGTGCCATCAGTGAGACCAGGGACAGGGGGCTCGAAGAGACCCAGTACTTC. Amino acid sequence: CAISETRDRGLEETQYF.

The rearrangement uses TRBV24-1 and TRBJ2-5; 7 bases are a match to TRBD1. Germline V gene sequence: CDR1 KGHDR, CDR2 SFDVKD. This CDR3 comprises 15 residues. J gave up 2 bases and V 5 bases, and 7 bases lay outside the gene matches. CDR3 loop: CATSAPSTGQETQYF. DNA of the CDR3: TGTGCCACCAGTGCCCCCTCGACAGGGCAAGAGACCCAGTACTTC.

The chain combines TRBV3-1 (or the pseudogene TRBV3-2) with TRBJ2-7; 9 nucleotides align to TRBD2. The V gene end was trimmed by 4 bases and the J gene end by 5 bases; junction bases not matched to a gene: 3. The CDR3 has 13 amino acids. The germline V gene has CDR1 LGHDT and CDR2 YNNKEL (reference sequence). CDR3 coding DNA: TGTGCCAGCAGCCTGGCGGGGGGGAACGAGCAGTACTTC. Encoded protein: CASSLAGGNEQYF.

The V and J genes are TRBV7-2 and TRBJ2-1; 9 nucleotides align to TRBD2. This CDR3 is built from 17 residues. Looked up from germline, CDR1 is SGHTA and CDR2 is FQGNSA. The V segment lost 3 bases and the J segment 1 base; nucleotides outside the gene matches: 7. The CDR3 nucleotides read TGTGCCAGCAGCTTTAGTAGCGGGGGTGGATCCTACAATGAGCAGTTCTTC. Encoded protein: CASSFSSGGGSYNEQFF.

V and J are TRBV5-1 and TRBJ1-4; unclear D gene. From germline, CDR1 is SGHRS and CDR2 YFSETQ. The CDR3 covers 13 residues. Trimming removed 7 bases from V and 8 bases from J, with 15 bases in between. The CDR3 coding sequence is TGCGCCAGCGGAGAGGTCACAAGGGAAAAACTGTTTTTT. This sequence encodes CASGEVTREKLFF.

The rearrangement links TRBV19 to TRBJ2-2; TRBD1 matches 10 bases. The ends lost 4 bases at V and 6 bases at J; junction bases unmatched: 5. CDR1 and CDR2 from the germline V gene are LNHDA and SQIVND (reference sequence). The CDR3 covers 15 residues. Here the CDR3 DNA reads TGTGCCAGTAGTACGGGGACAGGGGCGGCCGGGGAGCTGTTTTTT. Translated, it gives CASSTGTGAAGELFF.

The V and J genes are TRBV4-3 and TRBJ1-3; D ambiguous. There are 16 residues in the CDR3. Germline CDR1 LGHNA, CDR2 YSLEER. V was cut by 3 bases and J by 1 base, with 13 bases left in between. CDR3 in amino acids: CASSQGADGSGNTIYF. In nucleotides, the CDR3 is TGCGCCAGCAGCCAGGGTGCAGACGGGTCTGGAAACACCATATATTTT.

The chain joins TRBV12-5 to TRBJ2-7; maybe TRBD1 (5 bases). Trimming took off 3 bases at V and 3 bases at J, with 15 bases between the two ends. Germline CDR1 and CDR2: LGHNT and FRNRAP. The CDR3 has 15 residues. The CDR3 nucleotides are TGTGCTAGTGGTTTAGGCAGGGTGGGGAACTACGAGCAGTACTTC. Translation gives CASGLGRVGNYEQYF.

The rearrangement links TRBV11-2 to TRBJ1-5; 9 bases line up with TRBD1. Germline V gene lookup returns CDR1 SGHAT and CDR2 FQNNGV. The CDR3 sequence is 17 residues long. After removal of 2 bases from V and 2 bases from J, the junction contained 7 bases not matched to a gene. The CDR3 nucleotides read TGTGCCAGCAGCTTACCCGGGACAGGGTGGGGCAATCAGCCCCAGCATTTT. This translates into CASSLPGTGWGNQPQHF.

V gene TRBV7-8 combines with J gene TRBJ1-3; possibly TRBD1 for D (5 bases). V shed 5 bases and J shed 0 bases, with 17 bases lying between them. Germline lookup yields CDR1 SGHVS and CDR2 FQNEAQ. The CDR3 has 17 amino acids. The CDR3 sequence is CASSPEEGRYSGNTIYF. CDR3 sequence (DNA): TGTGCCAGCAGCCCAGAGGAGGGACGGTACTCTGGAAACACCATATATTTT.